This section outlines one T cell receptor (beta chain) sequence together with its context. What antigen it recognizes has not been identified. Within one base of it there is no much larger clone, and no base qualities were kept. The immunoSEQ Assay, a bias-controlled multiplex PCR, was used to amplify TCRbeta CDR3 regions from genomic DNA. The paper's processing steps were these. Within the assay, amplification of reference gene primers was used to estimate how many nucleated cells each sample contained. Sequence reads were collapsed and filtered to measure the absolute abundance of every unique TCRbeta CDR3 rearrangement. Productive Simpson clonality was computed per sample as the square root of Simpson's diversity index over productive rearrangements. Sourced from immuneACCESS, this table was stored by TCRdb with only in-frame sequences that have V and J called. A share of the clones is absent; for the studies checked, an unresolved V gene accounts for under half, and the remainder has no known explanation. The D gene and trimming were derived from the DNA, and the V and J assignments and clone size from that table. The sample records approximately 150,000 clones, 82% of which are singletons. About 8.4% of the sample rests with the top ten.

Each collaborating institution followed its own protocols to collect whole blood in K2EDTA tubes. For TCRbeta analysis, collaborators shipped samples in one of three forms: frozen whole blood, isolated PBMCs, or DNA extracted from either of those sample types. The sample originates from a study of blood T cell repertoires in COVID-19 (dated by TCRdb to the early 2020s). Regarding the study in general: Samples from collaborators originated in the United States, Italy and Spain and spanned both the acute and convalescent phases of COVID-19. The dataset comprised deeply sampled blood TCRbeta repertoires from subjects exposed to, actively infected with, or recovered from COVID-19. The repertoires were released in a freely available public database meant as a resource for research on the immune response to SARS-CoV-2. The prospective study material was composed of cDNA or gDNA derived from T cells, B-cell-depleted T cells, or PBMCs. Nearly every sample came with metadata listing a de-identified subject ID, COVID-19 status, age in years and sex. HLA class I and class II types, where available, came from metadata supplied by the sample provider rather than from assay-based typing. Samples were obtained from the ongoing ImmuneRACE study (first 160 participants) and from 1,254 subjects provided by 6 global collaborators.

The CDR3, cysteine through phenylalanine, is 14 amino acids long. The entry retains the CDR3 DNA only, 42 bases that are in frame from base 1. The junction shows trimming of 1 base on V and 4 bases on J, plus 10 bases between the germline ends. Via the germline V gene, CDR1 is LGHNA and CDR2 YSLEER. Findings and caveats that apply to the study as a whole: Clinical and demographic metadata were provided uncurated, with the amount varying by source and participant.

This clonotype was sampled from a woman between 70 and 85 years old with acute or convalescent COVID-19. The sequence is built from TRBV4-3 and TRBJ2-5, with the identity of the D gene unclear. Material: peripheral blood. The CDR3 protein sequence reads: CASSQVIYRETQYF. In nucleotide form, the sequence is TGCGCCAGCAGCCAAGTTATATACAGAGAGACCCAGTACTTC.